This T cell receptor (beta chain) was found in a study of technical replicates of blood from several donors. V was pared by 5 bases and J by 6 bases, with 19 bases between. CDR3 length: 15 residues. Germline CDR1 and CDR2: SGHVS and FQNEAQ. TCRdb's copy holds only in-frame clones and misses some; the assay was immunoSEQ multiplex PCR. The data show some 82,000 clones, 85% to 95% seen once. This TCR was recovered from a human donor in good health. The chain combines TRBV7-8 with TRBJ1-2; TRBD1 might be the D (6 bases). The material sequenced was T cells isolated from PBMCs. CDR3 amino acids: CASSPYRELSNGYTF. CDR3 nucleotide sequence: TGTGCCAGCAGCCCTTACAGGGAACTTTCAAATGGCTACACCTTC.